This entry lists 9 T cell receptor beta chains sequenced from one sample in a study of T cell responses to AZD1222 COVID-19 vaccine. The data were produced by immunoSEQ multiplex PCR, yet TCRdb's version contains in-frame clones alone and is incomplete. This sample yields over 150,000 clones, of which around nine tenths are seen a single time; 9.5% to 13% belongs to the top ten. Specimen: peripheral blood, collected 28 days after the second AZD1222 dose. The receptors shown here come from an adult who received the AZD1222 COVID-19 vaccine.

A word on this clone: Germline and junction disagree at one end, which may indicate a read error. DNA for the CDR3: TGTGCCAGCGGGACAATCGGATACGGGCAGTACTTC. Its translation: CASGTIGYGQYF. The genes are TRBV7-8 and TRBJ2-7; tentative D call: TRBD1 (6 bases). Germline assignment: CDR1 SGHVS and CDR2 FQNEAQ. This CDR3 has 12 residues.

The chain couples TRBV4-2 to TRBJ2-5, with a possible D match to TRBD2 (6 bases). With 0 bases removed from V and 2 bases from J, the gap between germline ends came to 13 bases. The CDR3 loop spans 16 amino acids. CDR1 LGHNA and CDR2 YNFKEQ come from the germline V gene. CDR3 sequence reads: CASSQDPAGSQETQYF. The CDR3 DNA is TGTGCCAGCAGCCAAGATCCCGCGGGGAGTCAAGAGACCCAGTACTTC.

The rearrangement uses TRBV30 and TRBJ1-1; perhaps TRBD1 as D (5 bases). The CDR3 consists of 14 residues. CDR1 is GTSNPN, CDR2 SVGIG, per germline (reference sequence). The V end was cut by 5 bases, the J end by 3 bases, with 16 bases between. In DNA form, the CDR3 reads TGTGCCTGGGGCAAAGGGGTGCCCGACACTGAAGCTTTCTTT. Amino acid sequence: CAWGKGVPDTEAFF.

The chain links TRBV5-6 to TRBJ1-2; TRBD1 matches at 12 bases. From germline, CDR1 is SGHDT and CDR2 YYEEEE. This CDR3 comprises 15 residues. With 4 bases clipped from V and 5 bases from J, the junction kept 6 bases outside the gene matches. The DNA for the CDR3 is TGTGCCAGCAGCCCGGGACAGGGGGCTTATTATGGCTACACCTTC. As protein: CASSPGQGAYYGYTF.

The chain uses TRBV5-6 and TRBJ1-2; possible D gene TRBD1, 5 bases. V was pared by 0 bases and J by 7 bases, with 10 bases between. This CDR3 is built from 13 residues. Per the germline V gene, CDR1 is SGHDT and CDR2 is YYEEEE. The CDR3: CASSLGRVGGYTF. DNA of the CDR3: TGTGCCAGCAGCTTGGGCAGGGTGGGTGGCTACACCTTC. Using reference TRBV5-6 and TRBJ1-2 for the parts outside the CDR3, the full variable domain is DAGVTQSPTHLIKTRGQQVTLRCSPKSGHDTVSWYQQALGQGPQFIFQYYEEEERQRGNFPDRFSGHQFPNYSSELNVNALLLGDSALYLCASSLGRVGGYTFGSGTRLTVV.

The rearrangement links TRBV15 to TRBJ2-5; 7 bases fit TRBD2. CDR1 and CDR2 (germline): LNHNV, YYDKDF (reference sequence). V was clipped by 2 bases and J by 3 bases; unmatched bases: 6. The CDR3 is made up of 15 amino acids. The CDR3 protein is CATSRYGGGKETQYF. The CDR3 nucleotides are TGTGCCACCAGCAGATATGGCGGGGGAAAAGAGACCCAGTACTTC.

The rearrangement links TRBV6-2 or TRBV6-3 to TRBJ2-3, with D possibly matching TRBD1 (5 bases). V was cut by 2 bases and J by 0 bases, with 12 bases left in between. CDR3 size: 16 residues. Looked up from germline, CDR1 is MNHEY and CDR2 is SVGEGT. This chain's CDR3 is CASSYPDSDSTDTQYF. The CDR3 nucleotides read TGTGCCAGCAGTTACCCCGACAGCGACAGCACAGATACGCAGTATTTT.

J is TRBJ2-1 and V is TRBV6-5, with 8 bases lining up with TRBD1. Germline V gives CDR1 MNHEY, CDR2 SVGAGI. This CDR3 comprises 15 residues. V shed 6 bases and J 6 bases; nucleotides not matched to a gene: 10. CDR3 residues: CASRPGQGRGNEQFF. Written as DNA, the CDR3 is TGTGCCAGCAGGCCCGGACAGGGAAGGGGCAATGAGCAGTTCTTC.

This clone was recorded once. The gene calls are TRBV5-4 and TRBJ2-3; 13 bases match TRBD2. With 4 bases clipped from V and 4 bases from J, the junction kept 6 bases outside the gene matches. This CDR3 spans 16 amino acids. In germline, CDR1 is SGHNT, CDR2 YYREEE (reference sequence). CDR3 DNA: TGTGCCAGCAGCCCCACTAGCGGGGGGGCGGCAGATACGCAGTATTTT. Translated: CASSPTSGGAADTQYF.